This entry lists 11 T cell receptor beta chains sequenced from one sample in a study of T cells after yellow fever vaccination. TCRdb ran MiXCR on the 5' RACE reads and lists one entry per CDR3 protein. The sample lists more than 120,000 distinct CDR3 sequences, roughly 8% seen once, with approximately 0.67% in the top ten. Specimen: CD4+ T cells sorted from PBMCs, collected 5 days after the yellow fever booster vaccination. The receptors come from a man under 40 who received the YFV17D yellow fever vaccine.

This clonotype was seen at least ten times. This CDR3 is CASSLEIAKNIQYF. CDR3 in DNA: TGCGCCAGCAGCTTGGAGATAGCCAAAAACATTCAGTACTTC. This chain joins TRBV5-1 and TRBJ2-4; D gene uncertain. Germline assignment: CDR1 SGHRS and CDR2 YFSETQ. Trimming removed 0 bases at V and 0 bases at J, with 4 bases between. The CDR3 contains 14 residues.

A remark on this clonotype: Since a much larger clone is just one base distant, this may be a read error. The CDR3 DNA follows: TGTGCCAGCAGCTTAGAGAGAGGGGGAGGAATCCGCTACGAGCAGTACTTC. Translation: CASSLERGGGIRYEQYF. V gene TRBV11-2 combines with J gene TRBJ2-7; D tentatively fits TRBD1 or TRBD2 (6 bases each). The V end was cut by 0 bases, the J end by 3 bases, with 18 bases between. Germline V CDR1 and CDR2: SGHAT, FQNNGV. The CDR3 length is 17 residues.

The J gene is TRBJ2-1, the V gene TRBV3-1; perhaps D is TRBD1 or TRBD2 (6 bases each). The CDR3 extends over 17 amino acids. Germline CDR1 LGHDT, CDR2 YNNKEL (reference sequence). The V gene lost 11 bases and the J gene lost 0 bases, with 23 bases spanning the gap. CDR3 amino acids: CACSQGGRGRSYNEQFF. The CDR3, as DNA: TGTGCCTGCTCCCAAGGGGGGCGCGGTCGCTCCTACAATGAGCAGTTCTTC.

This clonotype was picked up many times. The rearrangement links TRBV1 to TRBJ2-7; the DNA was not compared with TRBD2, the D call given in the table. TRBV1 counts as a pseudogene. CDR3 length: 15 residues. As DNA, the CDR3 is TGCACCAGCAGCCAAGCTAGCGGGAGCTCCTACGAGCAGTACTTC. As protein: CTSSQASGSSYEQYF.

This clonotype was observed many times. J is TRBJ2-1 and V is TRBV29-1, with TRBD2 identical over 15 bases. CDR1 SQVTM and CDR2 ANQGSEA come from the germline V gene. The junction had 13 bases not matched to a gene; V was cut back by 8 bases and J by 8 bases. The CDR3 spans 16 residues. For the CDR3, the DNA is TGCAGCTTCGGATCCGGGACTAGCGGGAGGATCCATGAGCAGTTCTTC. It codes for CSFGSGTSGRIHEQFF.

This clonotype appeared a few times. V usage is TRBV20-1 and J usage is TRBJ1-2; 11 bases align to TRBD1. This CDR3 region has 14 residues. Germline V gives CDR1 DFQATT, CDR2 SNEGSKA (reference sequence). J lost 8 bases, V lost 6 bases, and 11 bases had no gene match. CDR3 bases: TGCAGTGCGACTGGGACAGGGGGTACGGGGGGCTACACCTTC. It yields the protein CSATGTGGTGGYTF.

This chain joins TRBV12-3 or TRBV12-4 and TRBJ1-6, with D unresolved. The CDR3 covers 11 residues. The V end lost 5 bases, the J end lost 16 bases, and 12 bases lay between the germline ends. The CDR3 reads CASSLTLPLHF. The CDR3 nucleotides are TGTGCCAGCAGTCTTACTCTACCTCTCCACTTT.

This clonotype was seen only a few times. The V and J genes are TRBV30 and TRBJ2-7, with 11 nucleotides matching TRBD2. J gave up 3 bases and V 3 bases, and 7 bases lay outside the gene matches. CDR3 length: 15 amino acids. CDR1 is GTSNPN and CDR2 is SVGIG in the germline V gene (reference sequence). CDR3 region: CAWRSGTSGYYEQYF. CDR3 nucleotide sequence: TGTGCCTGGAGATCAGGGACTAGCGGCTACTACGAGCAGTACTTC.

This clonotype was observed at least ten times. V is TRBV6-5 and J is TRBJ2-7; TRBD2 matches 10 bases. Germline CDR1 MNHEY, CDR2 SVGAGI. V dropped 2 bases and J dropped 3; count of bases not matched to a gene: 4. The CDR3 is 15 amino acids. CDR3 in amino acids: CASSYLASGSYEQYF. As DNA, the CDR3 is TGTGCCAGCAGTTACCTGGCTAGCGGGAGCTACGAGCAGTACTTC.

The CDR3 reads CASSIPPIYEQYF. The DNA of the CDR3 is TGTGCCAGCAGTATCCCCCCGATCTACGAGCAGTACTTC. The chain is built from TRBV28 and TRBJ2-7, with D unclear. This CDR3 region has 13 residues. CDR1 is MDHEN, CDR2 SYDVKM, per germline. With 5 bases removed from V and 3 bases from J, the gap between germline ends came to 11 bases.

This clonotype was recorded many times. The chain joins TRBV27 to TRBJ2-1, with unresolved D. Germline loops: CDR1 MNHEY, CDR2 SMNVEV (reference sequence). This CDR3 has 14 residues. Trimming took 3 bases from V and 8 from J, leaving 14 bases between them. CDR3 in DNA: TGTGCCAGCAGTTTCCTATTCCGCCCGCATGAGCAGTTCTTC. Translating gives CASSFLFRPHEQFF.